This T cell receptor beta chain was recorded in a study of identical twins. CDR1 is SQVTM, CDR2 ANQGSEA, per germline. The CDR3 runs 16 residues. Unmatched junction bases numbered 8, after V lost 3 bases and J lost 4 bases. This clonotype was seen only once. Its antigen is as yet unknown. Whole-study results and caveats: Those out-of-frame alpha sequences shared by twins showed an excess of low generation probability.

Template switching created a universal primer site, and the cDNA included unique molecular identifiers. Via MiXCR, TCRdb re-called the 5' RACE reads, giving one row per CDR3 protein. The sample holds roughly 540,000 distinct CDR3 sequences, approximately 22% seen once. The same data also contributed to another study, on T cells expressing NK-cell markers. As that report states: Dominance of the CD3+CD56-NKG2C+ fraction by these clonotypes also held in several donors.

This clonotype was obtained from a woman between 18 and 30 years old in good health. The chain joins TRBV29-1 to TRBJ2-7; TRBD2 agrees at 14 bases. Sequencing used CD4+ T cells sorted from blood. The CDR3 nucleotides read TGCAGCGTTGACGGGACTAGCGGGAGTGATGAATACGAGCAGTACTTC. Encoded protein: CSVDGTSGSDEYEQYF.